Shown below are 5 T cell receptor beta chains from a single sample sequenced in a study of blood T cell repertoires in COVID-19. Repertoires were generated with immunoSEQ multiplex PCR, while TCRdb's copy carries only in-frame clones and drops some. The data hold about 220,000 clones, with 65% to 85% observed a single time. Sample: peripheral blood. Receptors were obtained from a human donor in a cohort sampled during active COVID-19.

The chain uses TRBV28 and TRBJ2-3, with 7 bases that match TRBD2. Germline CDR1 reads MDHEN; CDR2 reads SYDVKM. J lost 8 bases, V lost 5 bases, and 16 bases had no gene match. This CDR3 comprises 16 residues. Written as DNA, the CDR3 is TGTGCCAGCAGTATCCTCATACTAGCGCGGCCAGGTACGCAGTATTTT. Encoded protein: CASSILILARPGTQYF.

V and J are TRBV9 and TRBJ2-2; TRBD2 matches at 10 bases. The ends lost 3 bases at V and 0 bases at J; junction bases unmatched: 17. The CDR3 is 21 residues long. Germline V gene data show CDR1 as SGDLS and CDR2 as YYNGEE. CDR3 nucleotides: TGTGCCAGCAGCGAGGGACAACCGGGACTAGCGACATACGCGAACACCGGGGAGCTGTTTTTT. Protein: CASSEGQPGLATYANTGELFF.

The gene calls are TRBV7-8 and TRBJ2-1; 8 bases map to TRBD2. The CDR3 runs 15 residues. CDR1 and CDR2 (germline): SGHVS, FQNEAQ. Trimming took 5 bases from V and 6 from J; bases not matched to a gene: 9. In DNA, the CDR3 is TGTGCCAGCAGCCCCGGGCGGGGGGCACTCAATGAGCAGTTCTTC. It yields the protein CASSPGRGALNEQFF.

This clone has just one count. The genes are TRBV9 and TRBJ2-3; no definite D call. The CDR3 spans 14 residues. Germline assignment: CDR1 SGDLS and CDR2 YYNGEE. The V and J ends lost 7 bases and 2 bases respectively, with 14 bases between them. CDR3: CASVRLSHTDTQYF. The CDR3 DNA sequence: TGTGCCAGCGTGCGCCTATCCCACACAGATACGCAGTATTTT.

The J gene is TRBJ2-5, the V gene TRBV28, with TRBD1 matching over 10 bases. This CDR3 is built from 15 residues. J was trimmed by 5 bases and V by 7 bases; bases with no gene match: 10. CDR1 is MDHEN, CDR2 SYDVKM, per germline. As DNA, the CDR3 is TGTGCCAGCATTGGTTCCGGGACAGGGGATGAGACCCAGTACTTC. Protein product: CASIGSGTGDETQYF.